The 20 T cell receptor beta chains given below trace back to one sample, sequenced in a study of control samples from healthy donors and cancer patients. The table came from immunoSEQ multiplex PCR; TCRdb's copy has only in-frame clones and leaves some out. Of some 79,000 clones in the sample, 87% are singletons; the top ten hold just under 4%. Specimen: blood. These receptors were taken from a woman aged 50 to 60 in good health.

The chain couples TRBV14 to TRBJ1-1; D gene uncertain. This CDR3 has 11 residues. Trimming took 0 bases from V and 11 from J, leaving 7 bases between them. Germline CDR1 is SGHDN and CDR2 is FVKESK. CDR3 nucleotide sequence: TGTGCCAGCAGCCAAGAGGGGAGCGCTTTCTTT. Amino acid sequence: CASSQEGSAFF.

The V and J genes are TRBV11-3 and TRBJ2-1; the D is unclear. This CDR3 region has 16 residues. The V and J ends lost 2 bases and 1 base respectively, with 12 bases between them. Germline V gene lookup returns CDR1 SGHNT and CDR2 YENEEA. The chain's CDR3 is CASSLSPVGSYNEQFF. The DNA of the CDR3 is TGTGCCAGCAGCTTATCGCCGGTGGGTTCCTACAATGAGCAGTTCTTC.

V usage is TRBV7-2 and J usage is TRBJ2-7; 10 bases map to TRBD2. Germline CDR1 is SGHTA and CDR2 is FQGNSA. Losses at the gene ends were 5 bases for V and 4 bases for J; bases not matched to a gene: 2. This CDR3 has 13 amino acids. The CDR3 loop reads CASSPSGRYEQYF. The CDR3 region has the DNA TGTGCCAGCAGCCCTAGCGGGAGATACGAGCAGTACTTC.

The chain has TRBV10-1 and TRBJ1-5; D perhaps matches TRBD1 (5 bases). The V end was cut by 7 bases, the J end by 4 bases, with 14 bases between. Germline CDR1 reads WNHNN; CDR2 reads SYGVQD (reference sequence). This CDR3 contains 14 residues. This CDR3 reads CASTVGRANQPQHF. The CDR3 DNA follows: TGCGCCAGCACAGTGGGCAGGGCTAATCAGCCCCAGCATTTT.

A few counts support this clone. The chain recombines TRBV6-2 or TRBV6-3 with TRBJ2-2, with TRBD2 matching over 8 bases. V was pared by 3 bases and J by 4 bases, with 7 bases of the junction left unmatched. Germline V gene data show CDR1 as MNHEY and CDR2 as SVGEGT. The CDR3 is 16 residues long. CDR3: CASSYNGRAGTGELFF. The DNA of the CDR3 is TGTGCCAGCAGTTATAACGGGAGGGCCGGCACCGGGGAGCTGTTTTTT.

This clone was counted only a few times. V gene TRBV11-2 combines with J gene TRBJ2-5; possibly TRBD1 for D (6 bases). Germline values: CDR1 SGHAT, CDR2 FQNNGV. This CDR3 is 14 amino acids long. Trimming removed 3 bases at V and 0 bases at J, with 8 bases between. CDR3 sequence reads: CASSFQGNQETQYF. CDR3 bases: TGTGCCAGCAGCTTTCAGGGGAACCAAGAGACCCAGTACTTC.

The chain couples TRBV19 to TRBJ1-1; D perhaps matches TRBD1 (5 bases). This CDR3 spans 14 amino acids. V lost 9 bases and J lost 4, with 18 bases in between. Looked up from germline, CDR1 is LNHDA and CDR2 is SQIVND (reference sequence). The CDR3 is CASKEGRRATEAFF. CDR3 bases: TGTGCCAGCAAAGAAGGGCGCAGGGCCACTGAAGCTTTCTTT.

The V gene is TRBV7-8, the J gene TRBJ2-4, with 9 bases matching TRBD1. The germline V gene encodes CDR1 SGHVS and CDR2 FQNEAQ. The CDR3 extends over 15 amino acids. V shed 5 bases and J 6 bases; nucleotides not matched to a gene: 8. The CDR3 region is CASSQYGQGINIQYF. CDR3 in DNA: TGTGCCAGCAGCCAATACGGACAGGGGATAAACATTCAGTACTTC.

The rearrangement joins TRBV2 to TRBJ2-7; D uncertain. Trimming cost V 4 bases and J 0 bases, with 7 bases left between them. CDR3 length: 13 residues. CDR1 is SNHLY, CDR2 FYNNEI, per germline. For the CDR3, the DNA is TGTGCCAGCAGTGGAGAGAGCTCCTACGAGCAGTACTTC. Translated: CASSGESSYEQYF. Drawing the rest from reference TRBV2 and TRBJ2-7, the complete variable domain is EPEVTQTPSHQVTQMGQEVILRCVPISNHLYFYWYRQILGQKVEFLVSFYNNEISEKSEIFDDQFSVERPDGSNFTLKIRSTKLEDSAMYFCASSGESSYEQYFGPGTRLTVT.

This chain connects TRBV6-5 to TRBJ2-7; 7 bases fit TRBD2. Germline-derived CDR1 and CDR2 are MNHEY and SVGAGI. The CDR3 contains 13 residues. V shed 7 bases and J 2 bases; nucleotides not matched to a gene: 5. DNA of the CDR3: TGTGCCAGCACAGGACTAGTGGCCTACGAGCAGTACTTC. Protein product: CASTGLVAYEQYF.

CDR3 loop: CASSLSGGDYGYTF. In DNA, the CDR3 is TGTGCCAGCAGTTTATCGGGGGGGGACTATGGCTACACCTTC. The chain employs TRBV28 and TRBJ1-2, with a weak D call TRBD1 (5 bases). CDR3 length: 14 residues. V gave up 1 base and J gave up 3 bases, with 9 bases separating them. Germline assignment: CDR1 MDHEN and CDR2 SYDVKM.

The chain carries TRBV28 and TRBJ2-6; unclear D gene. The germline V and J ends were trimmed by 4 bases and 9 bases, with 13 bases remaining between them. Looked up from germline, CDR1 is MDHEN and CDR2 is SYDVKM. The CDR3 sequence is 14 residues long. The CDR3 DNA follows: TGTGCCAGCAGTTCCGCCGACGGTCTCAACGTCCTGACTTTC. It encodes CASSSADGLNVLTF. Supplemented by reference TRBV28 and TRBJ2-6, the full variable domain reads DVKVTQSSRYLVKRTGEKVFLECVQDMDHENMFWYRQDPGLGLRLIYFSYDVKMKEKGDIPEGYSVSREKKERFSLILESASTNQTSMYLCASSSADGLNVLTFGAGSRLTVL.

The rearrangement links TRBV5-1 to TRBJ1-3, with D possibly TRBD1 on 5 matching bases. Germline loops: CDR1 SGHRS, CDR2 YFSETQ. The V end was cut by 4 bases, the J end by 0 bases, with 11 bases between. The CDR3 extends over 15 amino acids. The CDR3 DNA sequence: TGCGCCAGCAGCCCGAGGACAAACTCTGGAAACACCATATATTTT. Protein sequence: CASSPRTNSGNTIYF. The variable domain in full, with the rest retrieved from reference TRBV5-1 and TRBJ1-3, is KAGVTQTPRYLIKTRGQQVTLSCSPISGHRSVSWYQQTPGQGLQFLFEYFSETQRNKGNFPGRFSGRQFSNSRSEMNVSTLELGDSALYLCASSPRTNSGNTIYFGEGSWLTVV.

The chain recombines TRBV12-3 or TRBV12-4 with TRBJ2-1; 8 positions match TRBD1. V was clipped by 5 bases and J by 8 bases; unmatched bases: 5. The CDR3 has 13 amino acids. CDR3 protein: CASSLTGVHEQFF. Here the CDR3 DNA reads TGTGCCAGCAGTCTGACAGGGGTCCATGAGCAGTTCTTC.

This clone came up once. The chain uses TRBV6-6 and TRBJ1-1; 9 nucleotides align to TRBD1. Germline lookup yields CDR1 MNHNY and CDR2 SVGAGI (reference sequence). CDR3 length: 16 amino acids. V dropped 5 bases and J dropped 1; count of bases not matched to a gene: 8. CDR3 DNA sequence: TGTGCCAGCAGTCGCAAGGACAGGGGTCCGAACACTGAAGCTTTCTTT. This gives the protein CASSRKDRGPNTEAFF.

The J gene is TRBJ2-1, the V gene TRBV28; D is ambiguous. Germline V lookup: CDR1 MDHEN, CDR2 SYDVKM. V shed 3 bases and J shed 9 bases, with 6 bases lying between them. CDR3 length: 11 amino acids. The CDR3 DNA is TGTGCCAGCAGTTTTTATCTTGAGCAGTTCTTC. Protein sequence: CASSFYLEQFF.

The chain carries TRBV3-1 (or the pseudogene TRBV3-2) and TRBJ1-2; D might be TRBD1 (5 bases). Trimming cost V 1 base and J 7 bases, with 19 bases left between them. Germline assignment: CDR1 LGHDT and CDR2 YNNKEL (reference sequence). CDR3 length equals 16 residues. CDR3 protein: CASSQGVGGGVGGYTF. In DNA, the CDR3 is TGTGCCAGCAGCCAAGGCGTCGGGGGAGGGGTTGGTGGCTACACCTTC.

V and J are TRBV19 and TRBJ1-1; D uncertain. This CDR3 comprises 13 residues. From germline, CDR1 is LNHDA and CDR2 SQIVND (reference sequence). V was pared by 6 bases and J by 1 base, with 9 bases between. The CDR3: CASRHTQNTEAFF. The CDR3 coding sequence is TGTGCCAGTAGACACACACAGAACACTGAAGCTTTCTTT. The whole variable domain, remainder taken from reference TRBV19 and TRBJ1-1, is DGGITQSPKYLFRKEGQNVTLSCEQNLNHDAMYWYRQDPGQGLRLIYYSQIVNDFQKGDIAEGYSVSREKKESFPLTVTSAQKNPTAFYLCASRHTQNTEAFFGQGTRLTVV.

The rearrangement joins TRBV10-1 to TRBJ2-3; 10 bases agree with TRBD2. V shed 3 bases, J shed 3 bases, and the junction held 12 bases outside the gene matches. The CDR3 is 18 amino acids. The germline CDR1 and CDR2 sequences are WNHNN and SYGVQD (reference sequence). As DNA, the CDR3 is TGCGCCAGCAGTGATTGCTTGGGGCTAGCGGGAGAAACAGATACGCAGTATTTT. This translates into CASSDCLGLAGETDTQYF.

The CDR3: CASSEKGGWTEAFF. The CDR3 DNA follows: TGTGCCAGCAGTGAAAAAGGGGGTTGGACTGAAGCTTTCTTT. This chain uses TRBV6-1 with TRBJ1-1, with a tentative D call TRBD1 (6 bases). Trimming stripped 2 bases from V and 5 bases from J, with 12 bases between. Germline CDR1 is MNHNS and CDR2 is SASEGT. The CDR3 spans 14 residues.